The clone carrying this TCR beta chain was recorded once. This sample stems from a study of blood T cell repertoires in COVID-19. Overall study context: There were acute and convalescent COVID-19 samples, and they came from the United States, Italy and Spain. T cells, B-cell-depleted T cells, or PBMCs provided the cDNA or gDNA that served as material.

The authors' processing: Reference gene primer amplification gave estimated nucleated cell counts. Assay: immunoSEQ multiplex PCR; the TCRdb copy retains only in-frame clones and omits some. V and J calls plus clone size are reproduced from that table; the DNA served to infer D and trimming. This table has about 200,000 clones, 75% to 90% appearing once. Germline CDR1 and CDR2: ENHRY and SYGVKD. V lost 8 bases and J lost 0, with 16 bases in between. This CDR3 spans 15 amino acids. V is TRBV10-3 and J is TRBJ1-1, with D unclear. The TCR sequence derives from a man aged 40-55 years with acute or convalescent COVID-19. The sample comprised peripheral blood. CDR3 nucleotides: TGTGCCATCTCGGGCGGAGGGTCCATGAACACTGAAGCTTTCTTT. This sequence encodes CAISGGGSMNTEAFF.